The present T cell receptor (beta chain) was sequenced within a study of blood T cell repertoires in COVID-19. CDR3 size: 17 residues. V was pared by 4 bases and J by 8 bases, with 16 bases of the junction left unmatched. The V gene's germline CDR1 is LNHNV and CDR2 YYDKDF (reference sequence). Assay used: immunoSEQ multiplex PCR; TCRdb lists only in-frame clones, some missing. The data show a few hundred thousand clones, roughly four fifths seen once. The clonotype originates from a woman in her fifties or sixties who had recovered from COVID-19. V and J are TRBV15 and TRBJ2-1; 8 bases are a match to TRBD2. Specimen: PBMCs or T cells enriched from blood (not recorded which). CDR3 sequence reads: CATSKRTGGQFADEQFF. The CDR3 region has the DNA TGTGCCACCAGCAAGAGAACGGGAGGGCAGTTCGCAGATGAGCAGTTCTTC.